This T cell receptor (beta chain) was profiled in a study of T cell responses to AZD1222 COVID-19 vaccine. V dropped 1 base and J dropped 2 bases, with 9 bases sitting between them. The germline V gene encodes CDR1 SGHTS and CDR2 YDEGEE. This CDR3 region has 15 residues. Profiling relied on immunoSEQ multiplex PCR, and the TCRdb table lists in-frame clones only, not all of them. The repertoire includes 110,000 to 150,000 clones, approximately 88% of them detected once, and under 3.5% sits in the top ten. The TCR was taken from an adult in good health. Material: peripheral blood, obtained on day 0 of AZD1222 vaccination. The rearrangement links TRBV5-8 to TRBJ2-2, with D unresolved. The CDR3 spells CASSLLGSNTGELFF. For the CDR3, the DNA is TGTGCCAGCAGCTTGTTGGGTTCTAACACCGGGGAGCTGTTTTTT.